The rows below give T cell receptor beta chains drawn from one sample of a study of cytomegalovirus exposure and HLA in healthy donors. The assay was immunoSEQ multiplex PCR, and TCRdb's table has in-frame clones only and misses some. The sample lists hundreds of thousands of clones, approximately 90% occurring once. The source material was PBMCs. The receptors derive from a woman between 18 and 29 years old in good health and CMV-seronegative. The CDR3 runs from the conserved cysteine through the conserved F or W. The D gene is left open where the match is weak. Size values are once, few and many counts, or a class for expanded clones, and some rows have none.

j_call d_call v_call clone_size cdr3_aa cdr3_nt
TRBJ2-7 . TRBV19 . CASSIDGGSSLYEQYF TGTGCCAGTAGTATAGACGGAGGGAGCTCTCTCTACGAGCAGTACTTC
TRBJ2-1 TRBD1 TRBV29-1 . CSADRGSYNEQFF TGCAGCGCCGACAGGGGATCCTACAATGAGCAGTTCTTC
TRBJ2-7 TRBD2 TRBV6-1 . CASSTGGAPTYEQYF TGTGCCAGCAGTACCGGGGGGGCCCCAACTTACGAGCAGTACTTC
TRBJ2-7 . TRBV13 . CASSREPRDEQYF TGTGCCAGCAGCCGTGAACCGAGGGACGAGCAGTACTTC
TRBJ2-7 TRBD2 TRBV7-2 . CASSLPTSGRAMTSEQYF TGTGCCAGCAGTCTACCTACTAGCGGGAGGGCCATGACTTCTGAGCAGTACTTC
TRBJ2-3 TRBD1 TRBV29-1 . CSVERTGIYFTDTQYF TGCAGCGTCGAGAGGACAGGGATCTATTTCACAGATACGCAGTATTTT
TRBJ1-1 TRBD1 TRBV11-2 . CASSLKGTGYTEAFF TGTGCCAGCAGCTTAAAGGGGACAGGGTACACTGAAGCTTTCTTT
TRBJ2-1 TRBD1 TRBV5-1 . CASSRGTDEQFF TGCGCCAGCAGCAGGGGGACAGATGAGCAGTTCTTC
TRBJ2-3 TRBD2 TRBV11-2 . CASSRSGRGTDTQYF TGTGCCAGCAGCCGTAGCGGGAGGGGCACAGATACGCAGTATTTT
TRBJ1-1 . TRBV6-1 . CASSALGAFF TGTGCCAGCAGCGCTCTCGGGGCTTTCTTT
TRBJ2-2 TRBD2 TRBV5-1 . CASSLEGGSNTGELFF TGCGCCAGCAGCTTGGAAGGCGGGAGCAACACCGGGGAGCTGTTTTTT
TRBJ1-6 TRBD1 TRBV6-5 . CASSPGGAGSPLHF TGTGCCAGCAGCCCAGGGGGCGCGGGTTCACCCCTCCACTTT
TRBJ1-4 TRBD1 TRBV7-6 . CASSLRPEGQGNEKLFF TGTGCCAGCAGCTTGCGCCCGGAGGGACAGGGTAATGAAAAACTGTTTTTT
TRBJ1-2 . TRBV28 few CASSRTVGYTF TGTGCCAGCAGTCGGACAGTTGGCTACACCTTC
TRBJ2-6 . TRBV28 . CASTPAVSGANVLTF TGTGCCAGCACCCCCGCGGTTTCTGGGGCCAACGTCCTGACTTTC
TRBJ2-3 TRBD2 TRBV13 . CASSPRLAGSTDTQYF TGTGCCAGCAGCCCTCGACTAGCGGGGAGCACAGATACGCAGTATTTT
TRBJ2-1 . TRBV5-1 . CASSFTFSAGSSYNEQFF TGCGCCAGCAGCTTTACATTTAGCGCAGGCAGCTCCTACAATGAGCAGTTCTTC